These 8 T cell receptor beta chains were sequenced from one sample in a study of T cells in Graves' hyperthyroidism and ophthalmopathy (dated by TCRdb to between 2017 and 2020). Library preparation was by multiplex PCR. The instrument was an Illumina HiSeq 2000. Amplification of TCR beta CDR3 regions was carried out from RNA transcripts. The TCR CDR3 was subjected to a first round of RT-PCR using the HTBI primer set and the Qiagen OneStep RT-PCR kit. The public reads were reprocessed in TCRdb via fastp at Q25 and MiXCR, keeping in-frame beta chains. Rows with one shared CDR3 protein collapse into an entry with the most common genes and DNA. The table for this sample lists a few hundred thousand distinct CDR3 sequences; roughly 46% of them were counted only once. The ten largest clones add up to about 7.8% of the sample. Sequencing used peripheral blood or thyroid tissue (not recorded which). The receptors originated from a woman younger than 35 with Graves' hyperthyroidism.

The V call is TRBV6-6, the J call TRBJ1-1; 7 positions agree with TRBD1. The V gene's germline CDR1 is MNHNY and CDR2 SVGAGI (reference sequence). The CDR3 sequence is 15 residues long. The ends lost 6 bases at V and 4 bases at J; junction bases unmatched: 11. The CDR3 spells CASSSGRGRVTEAFF. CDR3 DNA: TGTGCCAGCAGCTCCGGGAGGGGGCGGGTCACTGAAGCTTTCTTT.

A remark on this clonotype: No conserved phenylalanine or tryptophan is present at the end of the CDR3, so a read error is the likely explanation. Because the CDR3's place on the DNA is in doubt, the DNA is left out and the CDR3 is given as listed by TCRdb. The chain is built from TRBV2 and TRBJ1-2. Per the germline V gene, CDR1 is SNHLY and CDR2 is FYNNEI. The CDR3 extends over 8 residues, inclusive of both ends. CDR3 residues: CASSEHSS.

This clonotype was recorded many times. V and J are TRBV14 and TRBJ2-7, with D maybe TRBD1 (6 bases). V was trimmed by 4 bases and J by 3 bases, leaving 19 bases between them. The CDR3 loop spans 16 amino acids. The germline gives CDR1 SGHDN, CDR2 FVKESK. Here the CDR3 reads CASSLLPHRDNYEQYF. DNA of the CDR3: TGTGCCAGCAGCCTCCTCCCTCACCGGGACAACTACGAGCAGTACTTC.

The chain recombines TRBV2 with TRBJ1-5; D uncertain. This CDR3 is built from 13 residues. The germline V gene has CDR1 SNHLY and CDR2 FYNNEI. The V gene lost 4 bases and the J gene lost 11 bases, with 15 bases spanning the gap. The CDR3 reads CASSGASGRAQHF. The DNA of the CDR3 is TGTGCCAGCAGTGGGGCTAGCGGGAGGGCCCAGCATTTT.

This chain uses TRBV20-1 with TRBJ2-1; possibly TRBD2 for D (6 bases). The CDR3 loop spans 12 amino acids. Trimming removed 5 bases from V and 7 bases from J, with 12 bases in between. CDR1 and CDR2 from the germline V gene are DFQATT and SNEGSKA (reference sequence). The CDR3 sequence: CSAYPGGNEQFF. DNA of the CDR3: TGCAGTGCTTACCCAGGAGGGAATGAGCAGTTCTTC.

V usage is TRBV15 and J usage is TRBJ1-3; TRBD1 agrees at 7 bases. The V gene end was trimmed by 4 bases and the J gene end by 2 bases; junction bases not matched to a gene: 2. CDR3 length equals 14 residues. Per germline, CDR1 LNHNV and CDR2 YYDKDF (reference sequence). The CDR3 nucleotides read TGTGCCACCAGCAATGGGACAGCTGGAAACACCATATATTTT. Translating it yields CATSNGTAGNTIYF.

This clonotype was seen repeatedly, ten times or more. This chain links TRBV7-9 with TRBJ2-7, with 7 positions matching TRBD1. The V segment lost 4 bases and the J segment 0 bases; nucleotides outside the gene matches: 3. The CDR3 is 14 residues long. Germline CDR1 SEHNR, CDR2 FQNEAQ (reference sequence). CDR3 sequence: CASSSTGVSYEQYF. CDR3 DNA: TGTGCCAGCAGCTCCACAGGGGTCTCCTACGAGCAGTACTTC. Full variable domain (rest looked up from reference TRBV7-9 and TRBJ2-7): DTGVSQNPRHKITKRGQNVTFRCDPISEHNRLYWYRQTLGQGPEFLTYFQNEAQLEKSRLLSDRFSAERPKGSFSTLEIQRTEQGDSAMYLCASSSTGVSYEQYFGPGTRLTVT.

The CDR3 region has the DNA TGTGCCAGCAGCTCTGGGGGGGCAGTACTGAACACTGAAGCTTTCTTT. Translating it yields CASSSGGAVLNTEAFF. The chain couples TRBV7-6 to TRBJ1-1; TRBD1 might be the D (6 bases). The CDR3 loop spans 16 amino acids. Germline V lookup: CDR1 SGHVS, CDR2 FNYEAQ. V was shortened by 4 bases and J by 0 bases, with 15 bases between the two germline ends.